This paragraph covers one T cell receptor (beta chain) sequence. The data were obtained in a study of blood T cell repertoires in COVID-19. Study context: Some COVID-19 samples were acute and others convalescent; all came from the United States, Italy and Spain. The analysed material was cDNA or gDNA that came from T cells, B-cell-depleted T cells, or PBMCs.

The germline gives CDR1 SGHTA, CDR2 FQGNSA. The CDR3 totals 15 residues. Trimming shortened V by 5 bases and J by 9 bases, and 20 bases separated the two germline ends. Authors' processing steps: Using reference gene primer amplification, nucleated cell counts were estimated. TCRdb's copy holds only in-frame clones and misses some; the assay was immunoSEQ multiplex PCR. V, J and clone size are those of that table, while D and trimming were read from the DNA. The sample includes 120,000 to 150,000 clones, about 87% seen only once; the top ten take 35% to 40%. The J gene is TRBJ1-5, the V gene TRBV7-2; a possible D gene is TRBD1 (5 bases). Sequenced: peripheral blood. This clonotype was sampled from a middle-aged man who had recovered from COVID-19. The CDR3 is CASSPEGVSERPQHF. The CDR3 coding sequence is TGTGCCAGCAGCCCAGAAGGGGTCAGCGAACGGCCCCAGCATTTT.